The 20 T cell receptor beta chains given below trace back to one sample, sequenced in a study of blood T cell repertoires in COVID-19. TCRdb's table, derived via immunoSEQ multiplex PCR, lists solely in-frame clones and lacks some. The sample includes about 87,000 clones, around 85% of them seen just once. The sample comprised peripheral blood. The receptors come from a woman over 75 with COVID-19, enrolled during active disease.

The chain carries TRBV18 and TRBJ2-5; the match to TRBD2 covers 8 bases. The CDR3 totals 16 residues. V shed 0 bases, J shed 5 bases, and the junction held 8 bases outside the gene matches. Germline CDR1 is KGHSH and CDR2 is LQKENI. In DNA form, the CDR3 reads TGTGCCAGCTCACCACCCCGGTCGGGAGGGATTGAGACCCAGTACTTC. Translated: CASSPPRSGGIETQYF.

The J gene is TRBJ1-2, the V gene TRBV11-2; D not resolved. CDR1 is SGHAT and CDR2 is FQNNGV in the germline V gene. CDR3 length: 16 amino acids. Trimming pared 0 bases from V and 8 bases from J, leaving 19 bases between. CDR3 DNA sequence: TGTGCCAGCAGCTTAGATCCTTCGGCAGGCGGGAGAGGCTACACCTTC. This codes for CASSLDPSAGGRGYTF.

The rearrangement links TRBV12-5 to TRBJ2-3; 13 nucleotides match TRBD2. Germline CDR1 reads LGHNT; CDR2 reads FRNRAP. V gave up 4 bases and J gave up 2 bases; unmatched junction bases: 3. The length of the CDR3 is 16 residues. Here the CDR3 reads CASGSGLAGFTDTQYF. CDR3 bases: TGTGCTAGTGGTTCGGGACTAGCGGGGTTCACAGATACGCAGTATTTT.

In its sample, this clone is medium-sized. The rearrangement links TRBV5-5 to TRBJ2-7, with D unclear. Between the trimmed V and J ends, which lost 1 base and 2 bases, there was a span of 13 bases. Germline V CDR1 and CDR2: SGHKS, YYEKEE (reference sequence). CDR3 length: 15 amino acids. The CDR3 region has the DNA TGTGCCAGCAGCTTGTCCAGTCCTGCACCCTACGAGCAGTACTTC. Translation: CASSLSSPAPYEQYF.

This clone has more than one count but fewer than ten. This chain links TRBV18 with TRBJ1-1, with D unresolved. This CDR3 is built from 15 residues. Germline-derived CDR1 and CDR2 are KGHSH and LQKENI. The V end was cut by 3 bases, the J end by 6 bases, with 17 bases between. The CDR3 DNA reads TGTGCCAGCTCACCCTTTGGCCTCGGAGAGGCTGAAGCTTTCTTT. Residues: CASSPFGLGEAEAFF.

The chain combines TRBV10-3 with TRBJ2-5; 7 positions match TRBD2. The CDR3 runs 13 residues. V trimming: 8 bases; J trimming: 2 bases; junction bases outside the gene matches: 5. Germline values: CDR1 ENHRY, CDR2 SYGVKD. DNA of the CDR3: TGTGCCATCGGGCAGGGAGGGCAAGAGACCCAGTACTTC. This translates into CAIGQGGQETQYF.

The sample holds a few counts of this clone. This chain links TRBV10-3 with TRBJ2-7; 7 bases match TRBD1. V lost 0 bases, J lost 2 bases, and 7 bases stayed unmatched. The CDR3 runs to 16 residues. Germline V gene lookup returns CDR1 ENHRY and CDR2 SYGVKD. Written as DNA, the CDR3 is TGTGCCATCAGTGAGTCCGGTAGGGACAGACCCTACGAGCAGTACTTC. This gives the protein CAISESGRDRPYEQYF.

The chain has TRBV12-3 or TRBV12-4 and TRBJ2-7; no definite D call. The CDR3 totals 13 residues. The V gene lost 1 base and the J gene lost 2 bases, with 6 bases spanning the gap. For the CDR3, the DNA is TGTGCCAGCAGTTTAGACGGAGCCTACGAGCAGTACTTC. Translating it yields CASSLDGAYEQYF.

V is TRBV5-1 and J is TRBJ2-5, with D possibly matching TRBD2 (6 bases). The CDR3 extends over 16 amino acids. Germline V gene sequence: CDR1 SGHRS, CDR2 YFSETQ. V lost 0 bases and J 4 bases, leaving 16 bases between the germline ends. The CDR3 reads CASSLVLAVGGETQYF. CDR3 coding DNA: TGCGCCAGCAGCTTGGTGTTGGCGGTGGGGGGAGAGACCCAGTACTTC.

The chain combines TRBV11-2 with TRBJ2-4; 7 nucleotides agree with TRBD1. CDR3 length equals 13 residues. V dropped 1 base and J dropped 9; count of bases not matched to a gene: 3. Germline V gene lookup returns CDR1 SGHAT and CDR2 FQNNGV. The CDR3: CASSLGTGAIQYF. CDR3 bases: TGTGCCAGCAGCTTAGGGACAGGAGCCATTCAGTACTTC. The complete variable domain, with remaining parts taken from reference TRBV11-2 and TRBJ2-4, reads EAGVAQSPRYKIIEKRQSVAFWCNPISGHATLYWYQQILGQGPKLLIQFQNNGVVDDSQLPKDRFSAERLKGVDSTLKIQPAKLEDSAVYLCASSLGTGAIQYFGAGTRLSVL.

The rearrangement links TRBV2 to TRBJ1-5, with TRBD1 matching over 12 bases. V was clipped by 7 bases and J by 0 bases; unmatched bases: 4. This CDR3 has 16 amino acids. Germline V gene sequence: CDR1 SNHLY, CDR2 FYNNEI. The CDR3 bases are TGTGCCAGCAAGGGACAGGGGGCGAGTAGCAATCAGCCCCAGCATTTT. It codes for CASKGQGASSNQPQHF.

The chain has TRBV28 and TRBJ1-2; D gene unclear. The length of the CDR3 is 14 residues. Germline lookup yields CDR1 MDHEN and CDR2 SYDVKM. V was clipped by 6 bases and J by 4 bases, with 15 bases between them. CDR3 sequence: CASRLSGFSYGYTF. In DNA form, the CDR3 reads TGTGCCAGCAGACTAAGCGGCTTCAGCTATGGCTACACCTTC.

V usage is TRBV6-5 and J usage is TRBJ1-1; the D is unclear. Between the trimmed V and J ends, which lost 5 bases and 4 bases, there was a span of 11 bases. The CDR3 runs 13 residues. The germline CDR1 and CDR2 sequences are MNHEY and SVGAGI. CDR3 sequence reads: CASSPPGITEAFF. The CDR3 DNA sequence: TGTGCCAGCAGTCCCCCGGGGATCACTGAAGCTTTCTTT.

This chain connects TRBV14 to TRBJ2-6; D is uncertain. With 4 bases removed from V and 0 bases from J, the gap between germline ends came to 10 bases. This CDR3 has 16 residues. The germline gives CDR1 SGHDN, CDR2 FVKESK. The CDR3 region has the DNA TGTGCCAGCAGCCCCTGGGCGACCTCTGGGGCCAACGTCCTGACTTTC. Protein product: CASSPWATSGANVLTF.

This chain joins TRBV12-3 or TRBV12-4 and TRBJ1-1, with 8 bases aligning to TRBD1. The CDR3 is 13 amino acids. V lost 5 bases, J lost 7 bases, and 6 bases stayed unmatched. Written as DNA, the CDR3 is TGTGCCAGCAGTCCAGGGGGCGCGAGTGAAGCTTTCTTT. Amino acid sequence: CASSPGGASEAFF.

J is TRBJ2-1 and V is TRBV10-3; the match to TRBD2 covers 10 bases. With V trimmed by 7 bases and J by 7 bases, 4 bases remained unmatched. CDR1 and CDR2 from the germline V gene are ENHRY and SYGVKD. The CDR3 has 13 residues. CDR3 bases: TGTGCCATCATGGCTAGCGGGAGTAATGAGCAGTTCTTC. The encoded protein is CAIMASGSNEQFF.

This chain joins TRBV19 and TRBJ1-1; a possible D gene is TRBD1 (5 bases). The CDR3 is made up of 15 amino acids. The V end lost 4 bases, the J end lost 3 bases, and 15 bases lay between the germline ends. CDR1 LNHDA and CDR2 SQIVND come from the germline V gene (reference sequence). CDR3 loop: CASSNPQGSHTEAFF. CDR3 nucleotide sequence: TGTGCCAGTAGTAACCCTCAGGGTTCCCACACTGAAGCTTTCTTT.

This clone has only one observation. The chain uses TRBV27 and TRBJ2-4; 7 nucleotides agree with TRBD1. V gave up 8 bases and J gave up 9 bases; unmatched junction bases: 10. This CDR3 comprises 13 residues. Germline V gene data show CDR1 as MNHEY and CDR2 as SMNVEV (reference sequence). In nucleotides, the CDR3 is TGTGCCAGCTCCGACAGGGTGATATCCATTCAGTACTTC. This codes for CASSDRVISIQYF.

This chain joins TRBV7-2 and TRBJ2-2, with 7 nucleotides matching TRBD2. In germline, CDR1 is SGHTA, CDR2 FQGNSA. This CDR3 comprises 14 residues. Trimming at V came to 1 base and at J to 6 bases, leaving 2 bases not matched to a gene. In DNA, the CDR3 is TGTGCCAGCAGCTTAGAGCGGGGCTCCGGGGAGCTGTTTTTT. This codes for CASSLERGSGELFF.

V is TRBV18 and J is TRBJ2-3, with D perhaps TRBD2 (6 bases). The V and J ends lost 5 bases and 3 bases respectively, with 18 bases between them. The CDR3 is made up of 16 amino acids. The germline gives CDR1 KGHSH, CDR2 LQKENI. The DNA of the CDR3 is TGTGCCAGCTCAAGAATGGGAGCGGGCCCAACAGATACGCAGTATTTT. Its translation is CASSRMGAGPTDTQYF.